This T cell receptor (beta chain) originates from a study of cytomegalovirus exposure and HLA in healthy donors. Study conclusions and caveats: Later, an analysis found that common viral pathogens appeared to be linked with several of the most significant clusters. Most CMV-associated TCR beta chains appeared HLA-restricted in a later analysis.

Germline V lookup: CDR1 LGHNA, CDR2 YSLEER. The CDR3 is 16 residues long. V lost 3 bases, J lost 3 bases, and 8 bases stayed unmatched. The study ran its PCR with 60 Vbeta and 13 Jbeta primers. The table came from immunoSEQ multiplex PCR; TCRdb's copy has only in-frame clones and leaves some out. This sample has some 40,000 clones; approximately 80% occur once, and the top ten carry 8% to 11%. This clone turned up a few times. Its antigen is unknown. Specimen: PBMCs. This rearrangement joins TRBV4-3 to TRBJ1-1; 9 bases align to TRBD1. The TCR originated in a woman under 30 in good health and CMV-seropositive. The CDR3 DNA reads TGCGCCAGCAGCCATGGGACAGGGCTAATGGACACTGAAGCTTTCTTT. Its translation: CASSHGTGLMDTEAFF.